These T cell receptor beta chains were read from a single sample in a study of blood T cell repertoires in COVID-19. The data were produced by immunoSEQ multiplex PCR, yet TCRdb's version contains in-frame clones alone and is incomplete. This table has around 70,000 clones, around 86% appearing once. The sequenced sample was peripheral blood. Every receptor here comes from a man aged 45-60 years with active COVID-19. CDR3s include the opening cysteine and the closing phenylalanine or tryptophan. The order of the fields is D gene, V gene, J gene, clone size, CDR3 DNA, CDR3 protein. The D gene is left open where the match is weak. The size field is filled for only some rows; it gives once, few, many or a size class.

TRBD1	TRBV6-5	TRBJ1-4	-	TGTGCCAGTCTTACAACAGGGGGCGATGAAAAACTGTTTTTT	CASLTTGGDEKLFF
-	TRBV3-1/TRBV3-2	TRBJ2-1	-	TGTGCCAGCAGCCAAGATCGGCAGGGGACGCAGTTCTTC	CASSQDRQGTQFF
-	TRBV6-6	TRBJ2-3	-	TGTGCCACTAGATCCACAGATACGCAGTATTTT	CATRSTDTQYF
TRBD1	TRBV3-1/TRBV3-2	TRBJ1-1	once	TGTGCCAGCAGCCAAGGGGCTAGGGGGCTGATTAACACTGAAGCTTTCTTT	CASSQGARGLINTEAFF
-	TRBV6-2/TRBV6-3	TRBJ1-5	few	TGTGCCAGCAGCCCTGCCTCTCGGGGTCAGCCCCAGCATTTT	CASSPASRGQPQHF
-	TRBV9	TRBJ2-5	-	TGTGCCAGCAGCGTAGGCCAGCGGGGACAGGCCAAAGAGACCCAGTACTTC	CASSVGQRGQAKETQYF
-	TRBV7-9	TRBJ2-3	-	TGTGCCAGCAGCTTAGAACTTTCCACAGATACGCAGTATTTT	CASSLELSTDTQYF
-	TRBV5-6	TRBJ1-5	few	TGTGCCAGCAGCTTGTTCATCCTTCACAGCAGCAATCAGCCCCAGCATTTT	CASSLFILHSSNQPQHF
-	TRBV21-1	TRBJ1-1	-	TGTGCCAGCAGCAAAGAAGGGAGTCCGAGCACTGAAGCTTTCTTT	CASSKEGSPSTEAFF
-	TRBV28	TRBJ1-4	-	TGTGCCAGCAGTGTTATACAGGGTCCAATTGAAAAACTGTTTTTT	CASSVIQGPIEKLFF
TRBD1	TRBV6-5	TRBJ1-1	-	TGTGCCAGCGTCCAGGACAGGGGTAGAACTGAAGCTTTCTTT	CASVQDRGRTEAFF
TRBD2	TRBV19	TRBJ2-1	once	TGTGCCAGTAGAATTGTGGGAGGGCCCTATGAGCAGTTCTTC	CASRIVGGPYEQFF
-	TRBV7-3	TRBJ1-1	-	TGTGCCAGCAGCTTAAGCGGGGAGGCTGAAGCTTTCTTT	CASSLSGEAEAFF
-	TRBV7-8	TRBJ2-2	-	TGTGCCAGCAGCTTTTTAGGAGGCGCGAACACCGGGGAGCTGTTTTTT	CASSFLGGANTGELFF
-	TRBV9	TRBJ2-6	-	TGTGCCAGCAGCGCCGGAGTATCTGGGGCCAACGTCCTGACTTTC	CASSAGVSGANVLTF
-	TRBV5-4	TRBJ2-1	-	TGTGCCAGCAGCTTGGGTTCAGGGCCGCAAAATGAGCAGTTCTTC	CASSLGSGPQNEQFF
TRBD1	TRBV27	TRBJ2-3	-	TGTGCCAGCAGTGCCCGGGACAGGGTTACAGATACGCAGTATTTT	CASSARDRVTDTQYF
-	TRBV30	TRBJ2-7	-	TGTGCCTGGAGCTCTGGGGGCTTGAGGGAGCAGTACTTC	CAWSSGGLREQYF
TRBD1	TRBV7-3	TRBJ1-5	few	TGTGCCAGCAGCCCCCCACAGGGGGGGGGCAATCAGCCCCAGCATTTT	CASSPPQGGGNQPQHF
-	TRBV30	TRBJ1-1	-	TGTGCCTGGAGTGTACAGGTTGAAGCTTTCTTT	CAWSVQVEAFF
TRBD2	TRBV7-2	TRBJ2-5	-	TGTGCCAGCACCCCTAGCGGGGGGATAGCAGAGACCCAGTACTTC	CASTPSGGIAETQYF
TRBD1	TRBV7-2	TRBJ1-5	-	TGTGCCAGCAGCCTAGAACAGGGGGCGCACAATCAGCCCCAGCATTTT	CASSLEQGAHNQPQHF
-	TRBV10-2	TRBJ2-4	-	TGCGCCAGCAGTGTCAAAGGGGGAGCCGCCTATTGGTACTTC	CASSVKGGAAYWYF
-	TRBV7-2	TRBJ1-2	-	TGTGCCAGCAGCCCAGGGATGGCTAACTATGGCTACACCTTC	CASSPGMANYGYTF
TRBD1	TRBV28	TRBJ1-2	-	TGTGCCAGCAGTGGACCCGACAGGGCCAACTATGGCTACACCTTC	CASSGPDRANYGYTF
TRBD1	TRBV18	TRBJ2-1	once	TGTGCCAGCTCACAACTGGGACAGGGGGCCTTCAATGAGCAGTTCTTC	CASSQLGQGAFNEQFF
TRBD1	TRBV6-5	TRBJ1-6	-	TGTGCCAGCAGACCAAGACAGGGGACTTCACCCCTCCACTTT	CASRPRQGTSPLHF
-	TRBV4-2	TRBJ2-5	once	TGTGCCAGCAGCCAAGAGGCCGTAGAGACCCAGTACTTC	CASSQEAVETQYF
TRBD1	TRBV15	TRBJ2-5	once	TGTGCCACCAGCAGAAATCCGGGACAGGGAAAAGAGACCCAGTACTTC	CATSRNPGQGKETQYF
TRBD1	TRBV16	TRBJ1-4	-	TGTGCCAGCAGTCCTGGCAGGGGGCGGAATGAAAAACTGTTTTTT	CASSPGRGRNEKLFF
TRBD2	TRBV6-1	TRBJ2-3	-	TGTGCCAGCAGTGAAGTTGATAGCGGGGGGCGAGATACGCAGTATTTT	CASSEVDSGGRDTQYF
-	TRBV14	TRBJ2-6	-	TGTGCCAGCAGCCAACGGGTAGGGGCCAACGTCCTGACTTTC	CASSQRVGANVLTF
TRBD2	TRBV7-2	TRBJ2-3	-	TGTGCCAGCGCCCCCCTGGGCGGGGGGGGGACAGATACGCAGTATTTT	CASAPLGGGGTDTQYF
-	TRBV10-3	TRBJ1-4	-	TGTGCCATCAGGGAGGGCGAAAAACTGTTTTTT	CAIREGEKLFF
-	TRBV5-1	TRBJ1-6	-	TGCGCCAGCAGCCCTACGCAGGCACCAAATTCACCCCTCCACTTT	CASSPTQAPNSPLHF
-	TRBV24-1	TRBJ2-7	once	TGTGCCACCAGTCCCAGGGGTGGCTACGAGCAGTACTTC	CATSPRGGYEQYF
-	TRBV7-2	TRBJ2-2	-	TGTGCCAGCAGCCATTACACCGGGGAGCTGTTTTTT	CASSHYTGELFF
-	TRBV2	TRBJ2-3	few	TGTGCCAGCAGTCCCAAAAGGCAGGGAACAGATACGCAGTATTTT	CASSPKRQGTDTQYF
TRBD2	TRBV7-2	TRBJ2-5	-	TGTGCCAGCACCCTCGGGGCGGGGGTACTGCAAGAGACCCAGTACTTC	CASTLGAGVLQETQYF
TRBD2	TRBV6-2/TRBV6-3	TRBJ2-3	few	TGTGCCAGCAGTTACCTAGCGGGAGGACCTCGTTCTAGCACAGATACGCAGTATTTT	CASSYLAGGPRSSTDTQYF
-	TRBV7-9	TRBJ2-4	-	TGTGCCAGCAGCTTACGCTCGACAGCAATTCAGTACTTC	CASSLRSTAIQYF
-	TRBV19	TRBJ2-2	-	TGTGCCTGCAAATCGGGACTCGGGAGAACCGGGGAGCTGTTTTTT	CACKSGLGRTGELFF
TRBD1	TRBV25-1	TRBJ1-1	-	TGTGCCAGCAGTGCCCGACAGGGGTTGAATTCAAAGAACACTGAAGCTTTCTTT	CASSARQGLNSKNTEAFF
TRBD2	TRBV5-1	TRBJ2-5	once	TGCGCCAGCAGCTACTCTCCGTCGACTAGCGGGGGGGCCGGGACAGAGACCCAGTACTTC	CASSYSPSTSGGAGTETQYF
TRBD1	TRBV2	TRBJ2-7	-	TGTGCCAGCAGTGATTCCGCAGGGGGCTACGAGCAGTACTTC	CASSDSAGGYEQYF
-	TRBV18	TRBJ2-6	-	TGTGCCAGCTCACCATCCGGGACTGGGTCTGGGGCCAACGTCCTGACTTTC	CASSPSGTGSGANVLTF
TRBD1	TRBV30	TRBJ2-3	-	TGTGCCTGGAGTTTAACCGGGACAGGGGCAGATACGCAGTATTTT	CAWSLTGTGADTQYF